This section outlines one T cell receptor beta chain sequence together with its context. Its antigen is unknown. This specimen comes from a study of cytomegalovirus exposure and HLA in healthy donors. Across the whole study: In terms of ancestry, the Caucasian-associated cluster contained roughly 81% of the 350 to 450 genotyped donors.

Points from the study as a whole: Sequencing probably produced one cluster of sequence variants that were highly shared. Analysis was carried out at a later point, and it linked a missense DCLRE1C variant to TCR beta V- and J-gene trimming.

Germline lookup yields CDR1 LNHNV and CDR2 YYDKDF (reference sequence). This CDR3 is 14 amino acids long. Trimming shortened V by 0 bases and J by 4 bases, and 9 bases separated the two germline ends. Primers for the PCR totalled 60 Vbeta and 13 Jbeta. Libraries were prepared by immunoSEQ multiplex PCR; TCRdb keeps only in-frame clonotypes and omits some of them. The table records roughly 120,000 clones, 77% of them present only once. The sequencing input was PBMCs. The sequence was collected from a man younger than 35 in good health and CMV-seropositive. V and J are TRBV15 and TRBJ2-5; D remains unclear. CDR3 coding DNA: TGTGCCACCAGCAGAGATCGCGGAAGAGAGACCCAGTACTTC. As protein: CATSRDRGRETQYF.